Sequencing of this TCR beta chain was carried out in a study of T cells in Graves' hyperthyroidism and ophthalmopathy. Out of around 10 ml of fresh peripheral blood came the PBMCs. Using RNA transcripts as the source, TCR beta CDR3 regions were amplified. RT-PCR in the first round (using the HTBI primer set) targeted the TCR CDR3. TCRdb fed the multiplex PCR reads into MiXCR, producing one record per CDR3 protein. This sample has about 680,000 distinct CDR3 sequences, with around a third found just once. The CDR3 extends over 16 amino acids. The V and J ends lost 6 bases and 8 bases, in that order; junction bases with no gene match: 10. The germline CDR1 and CDR2 sequences are SNHLY and FYNNEI. This clonotype has a handful of counts.

The TCR sequence derives from a woman aged 40-49 years with Graves' hyperthyroidism. The chain couples TRBV2 to TRBJ1-6, with 10 bases lining up with TRBD1. Sequencing used blood. The CDR3 sequence: CASSVEPGQGYSPLHF. The CDR3 DNA sequence: TGTGCCAGCAGCGTAGAACCGGGACAGGGGTATTCACCCCTCCACTTT. The full variable domain, its missing parts supplied by reference TRBV2 and TRBJ1-6, is EPEVTQTPSHQVTQMGQEVILRCVPISNHLYFYWYRQILGQKVEFLVSFYNNEISEKSEIFDDQFSVERPDGSNFTLKIRSTKLEDSAMYFCASSVEPGQGYSPLHFGNGTRLTVT.